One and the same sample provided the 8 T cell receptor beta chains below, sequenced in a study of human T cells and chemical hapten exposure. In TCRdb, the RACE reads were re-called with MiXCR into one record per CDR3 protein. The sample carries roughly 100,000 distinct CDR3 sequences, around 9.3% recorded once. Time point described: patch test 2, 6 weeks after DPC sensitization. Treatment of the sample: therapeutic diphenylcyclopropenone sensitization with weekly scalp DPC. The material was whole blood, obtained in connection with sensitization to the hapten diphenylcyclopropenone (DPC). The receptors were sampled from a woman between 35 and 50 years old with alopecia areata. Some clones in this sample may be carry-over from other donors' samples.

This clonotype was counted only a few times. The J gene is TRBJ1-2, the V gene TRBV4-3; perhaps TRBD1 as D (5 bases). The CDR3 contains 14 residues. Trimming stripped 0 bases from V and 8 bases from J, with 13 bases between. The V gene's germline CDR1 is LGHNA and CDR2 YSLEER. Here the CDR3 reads CASSQDQGHVGYTF. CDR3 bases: TGCGCCAGCAGCCAAGATCAGGGCCATGTCGGCTACACCTTC.

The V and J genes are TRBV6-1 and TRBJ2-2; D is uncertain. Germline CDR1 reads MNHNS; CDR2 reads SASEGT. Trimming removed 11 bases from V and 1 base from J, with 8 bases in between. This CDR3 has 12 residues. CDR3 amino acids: CAHGENTGELFF. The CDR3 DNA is TGTGCCCATGGGGAGAACACCGGGGAGCTGTTTTTT.

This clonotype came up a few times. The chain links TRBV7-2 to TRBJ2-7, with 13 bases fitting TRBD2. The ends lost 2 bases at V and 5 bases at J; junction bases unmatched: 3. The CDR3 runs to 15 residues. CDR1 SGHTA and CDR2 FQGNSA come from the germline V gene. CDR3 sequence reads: CASSLWTSGSHEQYF. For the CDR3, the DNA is TGTGCCAGCAGCTTATGGACTAGCGGGAGTCACGAGCAGTACTTC.

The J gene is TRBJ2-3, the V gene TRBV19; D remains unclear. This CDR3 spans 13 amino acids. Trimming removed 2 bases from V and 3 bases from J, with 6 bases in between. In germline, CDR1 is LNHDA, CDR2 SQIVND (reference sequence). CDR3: CASSIQRTDTQYF. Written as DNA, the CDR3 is TGTGCCAGTAGTATACAGAGGACAGATACGCAGTATTTT.

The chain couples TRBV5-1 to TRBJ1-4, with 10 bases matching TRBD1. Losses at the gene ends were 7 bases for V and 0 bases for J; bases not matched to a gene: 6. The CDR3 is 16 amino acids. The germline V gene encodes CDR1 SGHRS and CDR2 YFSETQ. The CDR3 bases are TGCGCCAGCGCCGGGACAGGGGCCTCAACTAATGAAAAACTGTTTTTT. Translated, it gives CASAGTGASTNEKLFF.

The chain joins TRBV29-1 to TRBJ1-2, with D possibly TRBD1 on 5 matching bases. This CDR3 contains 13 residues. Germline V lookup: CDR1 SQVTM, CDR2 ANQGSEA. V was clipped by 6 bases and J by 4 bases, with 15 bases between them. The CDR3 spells CSVGEKLGYGYTF. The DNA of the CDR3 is TGCAGCGTAGGGGAAAAACTCGGCTATGGCTACACCTTC. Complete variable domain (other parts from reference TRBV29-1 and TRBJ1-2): SAVISQKPSRDICQRGTSLTIQCQVDSQVTMMFWYRQQPGQSLTLIATANQGSEATYESGFVIDKFPISRPNLTFSTLTVSNMSPEDSSIYLCSVGEKLGYGYTFGSGTRLTVV.

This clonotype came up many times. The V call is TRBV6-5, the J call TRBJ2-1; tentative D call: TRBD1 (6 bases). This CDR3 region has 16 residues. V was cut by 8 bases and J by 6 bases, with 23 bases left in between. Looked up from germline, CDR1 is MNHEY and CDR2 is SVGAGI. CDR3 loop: CASVPTGPLGSNEQFF. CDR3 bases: TGTGCCAGCGTCCCTACAGGGCCCTTAGGGAGCAATGAGCAGTTCTTC.

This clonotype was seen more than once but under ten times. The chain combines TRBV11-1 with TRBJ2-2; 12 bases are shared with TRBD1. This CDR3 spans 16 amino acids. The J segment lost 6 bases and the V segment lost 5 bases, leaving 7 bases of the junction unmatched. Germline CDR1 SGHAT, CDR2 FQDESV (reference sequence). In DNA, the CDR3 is TGTGCCAGCAGCCCCAGCGGGACAGGGGGCGCCGGGGAGCTGTTTTTT. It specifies CASSPSGTGGAGELFF.